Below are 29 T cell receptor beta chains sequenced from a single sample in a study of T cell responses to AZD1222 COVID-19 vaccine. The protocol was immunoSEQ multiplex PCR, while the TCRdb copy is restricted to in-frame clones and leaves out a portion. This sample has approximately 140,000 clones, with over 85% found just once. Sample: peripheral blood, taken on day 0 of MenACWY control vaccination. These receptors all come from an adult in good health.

CDR3 bases: TGTGCCAGCAGGCGGGAGGGGGGAAATTCACCCCTCCACTTT. Encoded protein: CASRREGGNSPLHF. J is TRBJ1-6 and V is TRBV2; D may be TRBD1 (6 bases). CDR3 length: 14 residues. Trimming removed 6 bases from V and 7 bases from J, with 13 bases in between. Germline V lookup: CDR1 SNHLY, CDR2 FYNNEI.

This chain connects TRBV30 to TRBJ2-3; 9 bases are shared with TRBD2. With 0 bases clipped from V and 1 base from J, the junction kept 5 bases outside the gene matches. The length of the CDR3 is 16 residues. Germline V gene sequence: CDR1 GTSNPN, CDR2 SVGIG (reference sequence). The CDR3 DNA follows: TGTGCCTGGAGTGTAAAAGCGGGAGGCGGCACAGATACGCAGTATTTT. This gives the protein CAWSVKAGGGTDTQYF.

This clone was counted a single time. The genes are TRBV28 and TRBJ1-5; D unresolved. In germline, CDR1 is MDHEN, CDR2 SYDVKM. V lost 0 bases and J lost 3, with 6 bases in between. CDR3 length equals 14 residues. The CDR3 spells CASSLWQSNQPQHF. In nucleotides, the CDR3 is TGTGCCAGCAGTTTATGGCAGTCCAATCAGCCCCAGCATTTT.

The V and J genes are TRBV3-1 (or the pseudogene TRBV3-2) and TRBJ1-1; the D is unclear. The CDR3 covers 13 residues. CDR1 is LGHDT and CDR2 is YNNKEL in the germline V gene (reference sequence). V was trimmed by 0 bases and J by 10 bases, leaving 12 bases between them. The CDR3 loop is CASSQDVVRRAFF. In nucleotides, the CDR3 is TGTGCCAGCAGCCAAGATGTAGTGAGGAGAGCTTTCTTT.

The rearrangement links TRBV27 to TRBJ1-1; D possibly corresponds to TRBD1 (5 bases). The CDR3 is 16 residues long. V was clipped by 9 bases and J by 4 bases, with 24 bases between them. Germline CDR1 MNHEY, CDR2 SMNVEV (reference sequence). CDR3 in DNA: TGTGCCAGTCCTCGTTTTGGTGGGGACGAAGGCACTGAAGCTTTCTTT. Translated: CASPRFGGDEGTEAFF.

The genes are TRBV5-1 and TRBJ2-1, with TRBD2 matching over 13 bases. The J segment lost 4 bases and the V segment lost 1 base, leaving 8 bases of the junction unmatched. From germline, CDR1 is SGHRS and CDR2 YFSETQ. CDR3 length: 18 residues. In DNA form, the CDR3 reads TGCGCCAGCAGCTTGACTCGGACTAGCGGGAGAATTTACAATGAGCAGTTCTTC. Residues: CASSLTRTSGRIYNEQFF.

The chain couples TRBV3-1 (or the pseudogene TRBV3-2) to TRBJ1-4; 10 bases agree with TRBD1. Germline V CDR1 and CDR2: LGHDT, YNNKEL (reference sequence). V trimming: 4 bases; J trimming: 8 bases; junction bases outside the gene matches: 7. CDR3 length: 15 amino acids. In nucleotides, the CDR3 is TGTGCCAGCAGCCCTCGGGACAGGGGCGGCGAAAAACTGTTTTTT. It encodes CASSPRDRGGEKLFF.

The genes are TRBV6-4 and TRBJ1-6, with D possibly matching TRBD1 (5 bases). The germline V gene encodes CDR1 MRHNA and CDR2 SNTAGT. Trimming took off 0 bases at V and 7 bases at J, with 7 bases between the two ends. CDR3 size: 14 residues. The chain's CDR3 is CASSDSGENSPLHF. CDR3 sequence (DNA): TGTGCCAGCAGTGACTCGGGGGAGAATTCACCCCTCCACTTT.

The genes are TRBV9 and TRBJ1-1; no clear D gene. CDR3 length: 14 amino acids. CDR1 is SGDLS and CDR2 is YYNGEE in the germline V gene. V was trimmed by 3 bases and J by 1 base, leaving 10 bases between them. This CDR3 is CASSGRLWNTEAFF. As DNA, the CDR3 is TGTGCCAGCAGCGGCCGCTTATGGAACACTGAAGCTTTCTTT. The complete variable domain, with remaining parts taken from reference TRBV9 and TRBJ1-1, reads DSGVTQTPKHLITATGQRVTLRCSPRSGDLSVYWYQQSLDQGLQFLIQYYNGEERAKGNILERFSAQQFPDLHSELNLSSLELGDSALYFCASSGRLWNTEAFFGQGTRLTVV.

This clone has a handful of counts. CDR3 bases: TGTGCCAGCAGCTTTGGCTTCGGGGGGGCCTACAATGAGCAGTTCTTC. It yields the protein CASSFGFGGAYNEQFF. The J gene is TRBJ2-1, the V gene TRBV11-3; the match to TRBD2 covers 8 bases. J was trimmed by 2 bases and V by 3 bases; bases with no gene match: 6. Germline lookup yields CDR1 SGHNT and CDR2 YENEEA. This CDR3 spans 16 amino acids. Looking up the rest from reference TRBV11-3 and TRBJ2-1 gives the full variable domain: EAGVVQSPRYKIIEKKQPVAFWCNPISGHNTLYWYLQNLGQGPELLIRYENEEAVDDSQLPKDRFSAERLKGVDSTLKIQPAELGDSAVYLCASSFGFGGAYNEQFFGPGTRLTVL.

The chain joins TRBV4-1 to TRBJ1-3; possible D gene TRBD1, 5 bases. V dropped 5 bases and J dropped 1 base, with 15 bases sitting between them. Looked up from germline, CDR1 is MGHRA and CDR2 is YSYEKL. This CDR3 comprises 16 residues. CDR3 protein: CASSENPDSSGNTIYF. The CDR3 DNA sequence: TGCGCCAGCAGCGAAAATCCCGACAGTTCTGGAAACACCATATATTTT.

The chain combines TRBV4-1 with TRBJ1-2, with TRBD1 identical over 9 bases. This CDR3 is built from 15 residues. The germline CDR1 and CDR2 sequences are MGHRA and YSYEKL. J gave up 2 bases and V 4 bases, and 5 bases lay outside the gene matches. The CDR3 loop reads CASSPGGTGNYGYTF. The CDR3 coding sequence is TGCGCCAGCAGCCCCGGGGGGACAGGGAACTATGGCTACACCTTC.

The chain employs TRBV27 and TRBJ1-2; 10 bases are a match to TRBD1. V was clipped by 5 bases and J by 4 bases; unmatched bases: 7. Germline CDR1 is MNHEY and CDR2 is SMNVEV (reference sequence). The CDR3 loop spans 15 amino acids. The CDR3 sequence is CASSATGGRVYGYTF. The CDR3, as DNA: TGTGCCAGCAGTGCGACAGGGGGCAGAGTCTATGGCTACACCTTC.

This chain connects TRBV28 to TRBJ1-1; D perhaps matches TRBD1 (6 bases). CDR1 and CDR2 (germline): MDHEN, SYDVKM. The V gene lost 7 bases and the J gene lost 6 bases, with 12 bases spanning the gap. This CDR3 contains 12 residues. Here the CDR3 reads CASTTGSSEAFF. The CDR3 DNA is TGTGCCAGCACGACAGGATCTTCTGAAGCTTTCTTT.

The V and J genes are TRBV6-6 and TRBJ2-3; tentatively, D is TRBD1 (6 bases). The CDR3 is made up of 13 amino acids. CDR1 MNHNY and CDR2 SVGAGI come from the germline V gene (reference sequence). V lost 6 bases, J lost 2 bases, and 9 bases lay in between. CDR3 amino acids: CASSRQVTDTQYF. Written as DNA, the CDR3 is TGTGCCAGCAGCAGACAGGTCACAGATACGCAGTATTTT.

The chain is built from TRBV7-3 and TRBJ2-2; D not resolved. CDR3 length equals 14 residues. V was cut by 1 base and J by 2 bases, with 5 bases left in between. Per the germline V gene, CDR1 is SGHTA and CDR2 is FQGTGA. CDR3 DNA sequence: TGTGCCAGCAGCTTAAGTCACAACACCGGGGAGCTGTTTTTT. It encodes CASSLSHNTGELFF.

This chain's CDR3 is CASSFELYEQFF. Here the CDR3 DNA reads TGTGCCAGCAGCTTTGAGCTATACGAGCAGTTCTTC. This sequence joins TRBV13 and TRBJ2-1; no clear D gene. The CDR3 covers 12 residues. The ends were cut back, 3 bases at V and 10 bases at J, with 10 bases in the middle. Per the germline V gene, CDR1 is PRHDT and CDR2 is FYEKMQ (reference sequence).

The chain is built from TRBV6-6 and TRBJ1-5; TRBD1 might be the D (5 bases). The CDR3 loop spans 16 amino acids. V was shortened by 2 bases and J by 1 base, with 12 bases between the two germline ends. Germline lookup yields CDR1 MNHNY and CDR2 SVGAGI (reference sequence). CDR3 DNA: TGTGCCAGCAGTTACGGCCCTGGGGGGAGCAATCAGCCCCAGCATTTT. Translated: CASSYGPGGSNQPQHF.

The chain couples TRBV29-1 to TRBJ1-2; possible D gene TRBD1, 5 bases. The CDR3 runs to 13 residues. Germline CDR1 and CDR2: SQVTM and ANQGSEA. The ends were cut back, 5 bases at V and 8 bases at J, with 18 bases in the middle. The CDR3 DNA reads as TGCAGCGTTCAGGCAGGGAGGGTCGGCGGCTACACCTTC. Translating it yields CSVQAGRVGGYTF. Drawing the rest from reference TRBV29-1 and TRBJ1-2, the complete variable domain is SAVISQKPSRDICQRGTSLTIQCQVDSQVTMMFWYRQQPGQSLTLIATANQGSEATYESGFVIDKFPISRPNLTFSTLTVSNMSPEDSSIYLCSVQAGRVGGYTFGSGTRLTVV.

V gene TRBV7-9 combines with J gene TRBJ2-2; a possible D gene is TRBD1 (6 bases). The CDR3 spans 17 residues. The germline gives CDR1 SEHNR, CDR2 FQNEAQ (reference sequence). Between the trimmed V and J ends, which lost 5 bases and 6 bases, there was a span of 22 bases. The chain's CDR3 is CASSVPFNRAIAGELFF. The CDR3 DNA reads TGTGCCAGCAGCGTACCGTTTAACAGGGCTATCGCCGGGGAGCTGTTTTTT.

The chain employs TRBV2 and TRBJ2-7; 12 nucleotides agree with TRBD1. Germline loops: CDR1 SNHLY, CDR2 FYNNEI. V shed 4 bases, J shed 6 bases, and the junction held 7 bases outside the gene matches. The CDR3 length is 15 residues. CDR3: CASSVGQGAQGEQYF. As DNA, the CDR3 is TGTGCCAGCAGTGTGGGACAGGGGGCGCAGGGCGAGCAGTACTTC.

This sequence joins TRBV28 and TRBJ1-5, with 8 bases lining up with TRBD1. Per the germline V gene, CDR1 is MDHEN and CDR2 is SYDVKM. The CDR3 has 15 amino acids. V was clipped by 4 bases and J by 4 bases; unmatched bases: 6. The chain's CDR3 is CASSSPNRGNQPQHF. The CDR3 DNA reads TGTGCCAGCAGTTCCCCCAACAGGGGGAATCAGCCCCAGCATTTT.

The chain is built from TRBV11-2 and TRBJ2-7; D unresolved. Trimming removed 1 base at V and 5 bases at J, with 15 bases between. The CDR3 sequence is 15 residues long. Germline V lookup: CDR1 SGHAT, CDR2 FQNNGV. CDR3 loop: CASSLGGSQMNEQYF. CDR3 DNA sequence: TGTGCCAGCAGCTTAGGAGGCAGTCAGATGAACGAGCAGTACTTC.

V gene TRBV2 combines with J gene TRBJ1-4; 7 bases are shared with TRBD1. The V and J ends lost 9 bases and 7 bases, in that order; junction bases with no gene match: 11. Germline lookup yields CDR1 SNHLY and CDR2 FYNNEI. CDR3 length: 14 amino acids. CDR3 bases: TGTGCCAGTAACCTTGAGGGGGCGGGTGAAAAACTGTTTTTT. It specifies CASNLEGAGEKLFF.

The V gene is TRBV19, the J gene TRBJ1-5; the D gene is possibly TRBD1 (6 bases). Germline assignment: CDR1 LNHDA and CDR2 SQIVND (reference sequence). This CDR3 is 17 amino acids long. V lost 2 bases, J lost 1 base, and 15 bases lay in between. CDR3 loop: CASSIRGGYKSNQPQHF. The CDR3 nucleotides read TGTGCCAGTAGTATAAGGGGGGGTTATAAGAGCAATCAGCCCCAGCATTTT.

In DNA form, the CDR3 reads TGCAGTGCTAGTACTACACCGCGACAGGGGGACACTGAAGCTTTCTTT. Its protein product is CSASTTPRQGDTEAFF. The rearrangement links TRBV20-1 to TRBJ1-1, with 9 bases identical to TRBD1. V lost 3 bases, J lost 3 bases, and 11 bases stayed unmatched. CDR1 and CDR2 from the germline V gene are DFQATT and SNEGSKA (reference sequence). The CDR3 contains 16 residues.

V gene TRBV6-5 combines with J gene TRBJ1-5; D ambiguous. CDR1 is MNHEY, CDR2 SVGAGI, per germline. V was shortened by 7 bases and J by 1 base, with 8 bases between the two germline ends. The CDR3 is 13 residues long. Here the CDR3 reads CASNAWSNQPQHF. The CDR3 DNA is TGTGCCAGCAACGCGTGGAGCAATCAGCCCCAGCATTTT.

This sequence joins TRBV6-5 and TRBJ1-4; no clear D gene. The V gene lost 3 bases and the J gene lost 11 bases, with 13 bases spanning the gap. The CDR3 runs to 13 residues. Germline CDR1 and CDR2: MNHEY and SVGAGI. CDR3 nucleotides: TGTGCCAGCAGTTATGTTCCCGGCGGGAAACTGTTTTTT. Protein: CASSYVPGGKLFF.

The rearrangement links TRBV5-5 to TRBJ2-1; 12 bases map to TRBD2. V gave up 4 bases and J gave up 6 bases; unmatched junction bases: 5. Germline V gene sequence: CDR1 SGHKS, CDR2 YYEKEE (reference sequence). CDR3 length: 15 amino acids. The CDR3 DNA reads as TGTGCCAGCAGCAACCCTAGCGGGAGGGCCAATGAGCAGTTCTTC. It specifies CASSNPSGRANEQFF.